These T cell receptor beta chains were read from a single sample in a study of T cell repertoires in cytomegalovirus infection. TCRdb reprocessed the reads with MiXCR, giving one entry per CDR3 protein. The sample contains fewer than 550,000 distinct CDR3 sequences, roughly a third of which appear only once. Sequencing used PBMCs. Every receptor here comes from a human donor in good health (CMV status not recorded). Some clones in this sample may be carry-over from other donors' samples. The CDR3 runs from the conserved cysteine through the conserved F or W. A D gene is named only where the DNA matches it firmly. Part of the rows lack a size; the others show once, few, many or a class for expanded clones.

>-|TRBV7-2|-|TRBJ1-4
CASSLAVGWGKEKLFF
TGTGCCAGCAGCTTAGCAGTGGGTTGGGGTAAAGAAAAACTGTTTTTT
>-|TRBV3-1|TRBD1|TRBJ2-7
CASSQPGTGIHEQYF
TGTGCCAGCAGCCAACCCGGGACAGGGATCCACGAGCAGTACTTC
>few|TRBV4-1|-|TRBJ2-3
CASSPQTDTQYF
TGCGCCAGCAGCCCTCAAACAGATACGCAGTATTTT
>-|TRBV4-3|TRBD1|TRBJ2-2
CASSQERTGVDTGELFF
TGCGCCAGCAGCCAAGAACGGACAGGGGTGGACACCGGGGAGCTGTTTTTT
>few|TRBV4-1|TRBD1|TRBJ2-1
CASSQITGQGYNEQFF
TGCGCCAGCAGTCAGATAACGGGACAGGGTTACAATGAGCAGTTCTTC
>-|TRBV20-1|TRBD2|TRBJ2-6
CSGRGGTSSGANVLTF
TGCAGTGGGCGCGGGGGGACAAGCTCTGGGGCCAACGTCCTGACTTTC
>many|TRBV4-1|TRBD1|TRBJ1-5
CASSQGQGSQPQHF
TGCGCCAGCAGCCAAGGACAGGGAAGCCAGCCCCAGCATTTT
>-|TRBV19|-|TRBJ1-5
CASTPQARNQPQHF
TGTGCCAGTACCCCACAGGCGAGAAATCAGCCCCAGCATTTT
>-|TRBV4-1|TRBD2|TRBJ2-1
CASSQGAGPSYNEQFF
TGCGCCAGCAGCCAGGGAGCGGGGCCCTCCTACAATGAGCAGTTCTTC
>many|TRBV6-1|TRBD1|TRBJ2-1
CASSDSTGGRVNEQFF
TGTGCCAGCAGTGACTCAACAGGGGGTAGGGTCAATGAGCAGTTCTTC
>few|TRBV4-2|TRBD2|TRBJ2-5
CASSQASGVGETQYF
TGTGCCAGCAGCCAGGCTAGCGGGGTGGGCGAGACCCAGTACTTC
>-|TRBV4-1|TRBD1|TRBJ1-2
CASSQGPGQGAIGYTF
TGCGCCAGCAGCCAAGGTCCGGGACAGGGGGCAATTGGCTACACCTTC
>many|TRBV7-6|-|TRBJ1-5
CASSYKGINSNQPQHF
TGTGCCAGCAGCTACAAAGGGATTAATAGCAATCAGCCCCAGCATTTT
>-|TRBV5-6|TRBD1|TRBJ1-2
CASSGNRGITNYGYTF
TGTGCCAGCAGCGGGAACAGGGGGATAACTAACTATGGCTACACCTTC
>few|TRBV5-6|TRBD2|TRBJ2-1
CASSLSPSLAGGYSSYNEQFF
TGTGCCAGCAGCTTAAGTCCCTCACTAGCGGGGGGCTATAGCTCCTACAATGAGCAGTTCTTC
>few|TRBV11-3|TRBD1|TRBJ1-1
CASSQGDRGSAEAFF
TGTGCCAGCAGCCAAGGGGACAGGGGGTCCGCTGAAGCTTTCTTT
>few|TRBV6-2/TRBV6-3|TRBD1|TRBJ1-2
CASSYGDRAYGYTF
TGTGCCAGCAGTTACGGGGACAGGGCCTATGGCTACACCTTC
>few|TRBV9|TRBD1|TRBJ2-5
CASSVDPARGQQETQYF
TGTGCCAGCAGCGTAGATCCTGCGAGGGGGCAGCAAGAGACCCAGTACTTC
>few|TRBV4-1|-|TRBJ1-5
CASSPLRGDQPQHF
TGTGCCAGCAGCCCCCTGAGGGGGGATCAGCCCCAGCATTTT
>few|TRBV20-1|TRBD1|TRBJ2-7
CSARGLGDRPYEQYF
TGCAGTGCTAGAGGCCTCGGGGACAGACCCTACGAGCAGTACTTC
>few|TRBV29-1|TRBD2|TRBJ2-2
CSVVFGTSRMSGTGELFF
TGCAGCGTTGTGTTCGGGACTAGCCGAATGTCGGGCACCGGGGAGCTGTTTTTT
>many|TRBV12-3/TRBV12-4|-|TRBJ2-1
CASSLAWPDEQFF
TGTGCCAGCAGTTTAGCGTGGCCGGATGAGCAGTTCTTC
>few|TRBV5-6|TRBD1|TRBJ1-2
CASSLYMGQTYGYTF
TGTGCCAGCAGCTTGTACATGGGACAGACCTATGGCTACACCTTC
>few|TRBV9|-|TRBJ2-5
CASSGTQKTQYF
TGTGCCAGCAGCGGGACGCAAAAGACCCAGTACTTC
>-|TRBV6-2/TRBV6-3|-|TRBJ1-4
CASRPSGTRSEKLFF
TGTGCCAGCAGACCTTCCGGGACGAGAAGCGAAAAACTGTTTTTT
>-|TRBV12-5|-|TRBJ1-6
CASGLGGDSPLHF
TGTGCTAGTGGTTTGGGTGGGGATTCACCCCTCCACTTT
>few|TRBV4-1|-|TRBJ2-2
CASSQAGYTGELFF
TGCGCCAGCAGCCAAGCCGGGTACACCGGGGAGCTGTTTTTT
>few|TRBV7-7|-|TRBJ2-2
CASSFNRQNTGELFF
TGTGCCAGCAGCTTTAACAGACAGAACACCGGGGAGCTGTTTTTT
>many|TRBV5-1|TRBD2|TRBJ2-7
CASSPSGAPLYEQYF
TGCGCCAGCAGTCCTAGCGGGGCGCCCCTCTACGAGCAGTACTTC
>-|TRBV10-2|-|TRBJ2-5
CASSGNGETQYF
TGCGCCAGCAGTGGCAATGGAGAGACCCAGTACTTC
>few|TRBV12-3/TRBV12-4|TRBD1|TRBJ2-3
CASTYRGGTDTQYF
TGTGCCAGCACATACAGGGGTGGTACAGATACGCAGTATTTT
>few|TRBV2|-|TRBJ1-2
CATRTRDGPNYGYTF
TGTGCCACCCGAACAAGGGACGGCCCTAACTATGGCTACACCTTC
>-|TRBV6-2/TRBV6-3|-|TRBJ1-5
CASSYSSASSNQPQHF
TGTGCCAGCAGTTACTCGAGCGCCAGTAGCAATCAGCCCCAGCATTTT
>-|TRBV20-1|-|TRBJ1-3
CSARDLEGTGNTIYF
TGCAGTGCTAGAGATTTGGAGGGGACTGGAAACACCATATATTTT
>-|TRBV6-4|-|TRBJ1-1
CASSDDPWGTEAFF
TGTGCCAGCAGTGACGATCCGTGGGGCACTGAAGCTTTCTTT
>-|TRBV20-1|TRBD1|TRBJ2-7
CSATRGDRGTYEQYF
TGCAGTGCTACAAGGGGGGACAGGGGCACCTACGAGCAGTACTTC
>-|TRBV20-1|-|TRBJ2-1
CSARDPAGYNEQFF
TGCAGTGCTAGAGATCCCGCGGGGTACAATGAGCAGTTCTTC
>-|TRBV12-3/TRBV12-4|-|TRBJ2-3
CASSPLRHTQYF
TGTGCCAGCAGCCCCCTTAGGCACACGCAGTATTTT
>-|TRBV6-2/TRBV6-3|-|TRBJ2-7
CASINNLIRGDQYF
TGTGCCAGCATAAATAATCTGATACGTGGCGATCAGTACTTC
>few|TRBV12-3/TRBV12-4|-|TRBJ2-2
CASSLAGIGTGELFF
TGTGCCAGCAGTTTAGCAGGGATCGGCACCGGGGAGCTGTTTTTT
>-|TRBV11-2|TRBD2|TRBJ2-3
CASRGSGGHTDTQYF
TGTGCCAGCAGGGGGAGCGGGGGGCACACAGATACGCAGTATTTT